This T cell receptor (beta chain) was identified during a study of T cells in Graves' hyperthyroidism and ophthalmopathy. Study background: Any treatment followed the collection of peripheral blood at initial diagnosis.

Germline assignment: CDR1 MNHEY and CDR2 SVGEGT. CDR3 length equals 16 residues. V gave up 2 bases and J gave up 5 bases; unmatched junction bases: 6. Cells are PBMCs isolated from roughly 9.3 ml of fresh blood. Researchers took RNA transcripts and amplified the TCR beta CDR3 regions from them. The TCR CDR3 was amplified in a first-round RT-PCR using the HTBI primer set. TCRdb reanalysed the multiplex PCR reads using MiXCR and keeps one entry per CDR3 protein. The sample carries 500,000 to 750,000 distinct CDR3 sequences, 15% to 19% recorded once. At least ten counts were recorded for this clonotype. Sequencing was carried out using blood. The clonotype originates from a woman aged 25 to 45 with Graves' hyperthyroidism. V is TRBV6-2 or TRBV6-3 and J is TRBJ1-1; 12 bases line up with TRBD1. The CDR3: CASSYRDRGRLTEAFF. The DNA of the CDR3 is TGTGCCAGCAGTTACAGGGACAGGGGGCGTTTGACTGAAGCTTTCTTT.